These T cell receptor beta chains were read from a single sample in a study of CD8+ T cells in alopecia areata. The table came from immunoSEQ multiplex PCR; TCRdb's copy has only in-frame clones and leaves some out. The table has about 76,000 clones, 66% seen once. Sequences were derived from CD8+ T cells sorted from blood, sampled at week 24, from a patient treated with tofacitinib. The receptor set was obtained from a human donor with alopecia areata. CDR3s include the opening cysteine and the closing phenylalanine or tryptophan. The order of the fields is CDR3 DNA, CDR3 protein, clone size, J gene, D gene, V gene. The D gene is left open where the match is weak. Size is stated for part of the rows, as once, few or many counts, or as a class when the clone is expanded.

CDR3 DNA: TGTGCCAGCAGCCCCCCGGGCTTCCGTGAGCAGTACTTC
CDR3 protein: CASSPPGFREQYF
clone size: NA
J gene: TRBJ2-7
D gene: NA
V gene: TRBV11-2

CDR3 DNA: TGTGCCTGGAGGGCCCCCCGGGCCCCAACGCAGTTCTTC
CDR3 protein: CAWRAPRAPTQFF
clone size: NA
J gene: TRBJ2-1
D gene: NA
V gene: TRBV30

CDR3 DNA: TGTGCCAGCAGCACACCCGACGTACCAAGCTCGAACACCGGGGAGCTGTTTTTT
CDR3 protein: CASSTPDVPSSNTGELFF
clone size: NA
J gene: TRBJ2-2
D gene: NA
V gene: TRBV7-6

CDR3 DNA: TGTGCCAGCAGTGGCCTGGCTACAGGGGCCACTGAAGCTTTCTTT
CDR3 protein: CASSGLATGATEAFF
clone size: NA
J gene: TRBJ1-1
D gene: TRBD1
V gene: TRBV6-5

CDR3 DNA: TGCGCCAGCAGCCCGAGGACGGCCAACTACGAGCAGTACTTC
CDR3 protein: CASSPRTANYEQYF
clone size: NA
J gene: TRBJ2-7
D gene: NA
V gene: TRBV4-3

CDR3 DNA: TGCGCCAGCAGCTTCTCCCCTGACACCCTGCACTATGGCTACACCTTC
CDR3 protein: CASSFSPDTLHYGYTF
clone size: NA
J gene: TRBJ1-2
D gene: NA
V gene: TRBV5-1

CDR3 DNA: TGCGCCAGCAGCCAAGGTCCTCCTCGCTCTGGGGCCAACGTCCTGACTTTC
CDR3 protein: CASSQGPPRSGANVLTF
clone size: NA
J gene: TRBJ2-6
D gene: NA
V gene: TRBV4-1

CDR3 DNA: TGTGCCAGCAGTAACGGAGGGGCAGGGGGGATATACACCGGGGAGCTGTTTTTT
CDR3 protein: CASSNGGAGGIYTGELFF
clone size: NA
J gene: TRBJ2-2
D gene: NA
V gene: TRBV27

CDR3 DNA: TGTGCCAGCAGTTACTTGGCGGGGAGCACAGATACGCAGTATTTT
CDR3 protein: CASSYLAGSTDTQYF
clone size: NA
J gene: TRBJ2-3
D gene: NA
V gene: TRBV6-5

CDR3 DNA: TGTGCCAGCAGCTTTGCGGACGAGCAGTACTTC
CDR3 protein: CASSFADEQYF
clone size: few
J gene: TRBJ2-7
D gene: NA
V gene: TRBV7-9

CDR3 DNA: TGCGCCAGCAGCCAAGTCAGAGCGGGACTAGCGTTTTCTGGAGAGCAGTACTTC
CDR3 protein: CASSQVRAGLAFSGEQYF
clone size: few
J gene: TRBJ2-7
D gene: TRBD2
V gene: TRBV4-3

CDR3 DNA: TGTGCCAGCTCACCACCGGGACTAGCGGGAGGTAGCACAGATACGCAGTATTTT
CDR3 protein: CASSPPGLAGGSTDTQYF
clone size: NA
J gene: TRBJ2-3
D gene: TRBD2
V gene: TRBV18

CDR3 DNA: TGTGCCAGCAGCGTAGAGACCCAGTACTTC
CDR3 protein: CASSVETQYF
clone size: many
J gene: TRBJ2-5
D gene: NA
V gene: TRBV9

CDR3 DNA: TGCGCCAGCAGCTTGGAGGCCAGGGGAATGGAAGAGACCCAGTACTTC
CDR3 protein: CASSLEARGMEETQYF
clone size: NA
J gene: TRBJ2-5
D gene: NA
V gene: TRBV5-1

CDR3 DNA: TGCGCCAGCAGCCAAGATGGCGGGAGCTACAATGAGCAGTTCTTC
CDR3 protein: CASSQDGGSYNEQFF
clone size: few
J gene: TRBJ2-1
D gene: TRBD2
V gene: TRBV4-3

CDR3 DNA: TGCGCCAGCAGCCAAGATCGAGGGTCCTACGAGCAGTACTTC
CDR3 protein: CASSQDRGSYEQYF
clone size: NA
J gene: TRBJ2-7
D gene: NA
V gene: TRBV4-3

CDR3 DNA: TGTGCCAGCAAGACCACTGGGGCCAACGTCCTGACTTTC
CDR3 protein: CASKTTGANVLTF
clone size: NA
J gene: TRBJ2-6
D gene: NA
V gene: TRBV2

CDR3 DNA: TGTGCCAGCAGCCCGAACTTAAATGAAAAACTGTTTTTT
CDR3 protein: CASSPNLNEKLFF
clone size: medium-sized
J gene: TRBJ1-4
D gene: NA
V gene: TRBV5-4

CDR3 DNA: TGCGCCAGCAGCTCGGGACCCTCTTCTGGCTACACCTTC
CDR3 protein: CASSSGPSSGYTF
clone size: NA
J gene: TRBJ1-2
D gene: NA
V gene: TRBV5-1

CDR3 DNA: TGTGCCAGCAGTTCCGCGGAAAGCACAGATACGCAGTATTTT
CDR3 protein: CASSSAESTDTQYF
clone size: NA
J gene: TRBJ2-3
D gene: NA
V gene: TRBV27

CDR3 DNA: TGTGCCAGCAGCTTCTTGGCGGGAGGCGATGAGCAGTTCTTC
CDR3 protein: CASSFLAGGDEQFF
clone size: NA
J gene: TRBJ2-1
D gene: TRBD2
V gene: TRBV7-9

CDR3 DNA: TGCGCCAGCAGCCAAGATCGCGGGGGACAGAAGACCCAGTACTTC
CDR3 protein: CASSQDRGGQKTQYF
clone size: few
J gene: TRBJ2-5
D gene: NA
V gene: TRBV4-3

CDR3 DNA: TGCGCCAGCAGCCAAGTAGTAGCGAAGACCCAGTACTTC
CDR3 protein: CASSQVVAKTQYF
clone size: few
J gene: TRBJ2-5
D gene: NA
V gene: TRBV4-1

CDR3 DNA: TGTGCCAGCGCAGTCGAGGGGTCCTACGAGCAGTACTTC
CDR3 protein: CASAVEGSYEQYF
clone size: NA
J gene: TRBJ2-7
D gene: NA
V gene: TRBV6-5

CDR3 DNA: TGTGCCAGCCAGACTAGCGGGGGGATCGACGAGCAGTACTTC
CDR3 protein: CASQTSGGIDEQYF
clone size: NA
J gene: TRBJ2-7
D gene: TRBD2
V gene: TRBV7-9

CDR3 DNA: TGTGCCAGCAGCTTAGTCCATAGCGGCACAGATACGCAGTATTTT
CDR3 protein: CASSLVHSGTDTQYF
clone size: NA
J gene: TRBJ2-3
D gene: NA
V gene: TRBV7-9

CDR3 DNA: TGCGCCAGCAGTACAACCGGGACAGAGAACACTGAAGCTTTCTTT
CDR3 protein: CASSTTGTENTEAFF
clone size: NA
J gene: TRBJ1-1
D gene: TRBD1
V gene: TRBV23-1

CDR3 DNA: TGTGCCAGCAGCGGACTCAAAACCGGGGAGCTGTTTTTT
CDR3 protein: CASSGLKTGELFF
clone size: once
J gene: TRBJ2-2
D gene: NA
V gene: TRBV9

CDR3 DNA: TGTGCCAGCAGTTTCGGGGGAGGGGCCTCCGAGCAGTACTTC
CDR3 protein: CASSFGGGASEQYF
clone size: NA
J gene: TRBJ2-7
D gene: TRBD2
V gene: TRBV27

CDR3 DNA: TGCGCCAGCAGCCTATTAGCTAGCGGGAGGGCCTACGAGCAGTACTTC
CDR3 protein: CASSLLASGRAYEQYF
clone size: NA
J gene: TRBJ2-7
D gene: TRBD2
V gene: TRBV4-1

CDR3 DNA: TGTGCCAGCAGCCATACTAGCGGGATCACAGATACGCAGTATTTT
CDR3 protein: CASSHTSGITDTQYF
clone size: NA
J gene: TRBJ2-3
D gene: TRBD2
V gene: TRBV11-1

CDR3 DNA: TGTGCCAGCAGCCCTAGCACAGATACGCAGTATTTT
CDR3 protein: CASSPSTDTQYF
clone size: NA
J gene: TRBJ2-3
D gene: NA
V gene: TRBV7-9

CDR3 DNA: TGCGCCAGCAGCTTATTTTACAGGGATACTTCGGGACTAGCAGGCGATGAGCAGTTCTTC
CDR3 protein: CASSLFYRDTSGLAGDEQFF
clone size: NA
J gene: TRBJ2-1
D gene: TRBD2
V gene: TRBV5-1

CDR3 DNA: TGCGCCAGCAGCCTTGGGACAGGGGAAGAGACCCAGTACTTC
CDR3 protein: CASSLGTGEETQYF
clone size: few
J gene: TRBJ2-5
D gene: TRBD1
V gene: TRBV13

CDR3 DNA: TGTGCCACGCGACATGTTGAAGCTTTCTTT
CDR3 protein: CATRHVEAFF
clone size: NA
J gene: TRBJ1-1
D gene: NA
V gene: TRBV19